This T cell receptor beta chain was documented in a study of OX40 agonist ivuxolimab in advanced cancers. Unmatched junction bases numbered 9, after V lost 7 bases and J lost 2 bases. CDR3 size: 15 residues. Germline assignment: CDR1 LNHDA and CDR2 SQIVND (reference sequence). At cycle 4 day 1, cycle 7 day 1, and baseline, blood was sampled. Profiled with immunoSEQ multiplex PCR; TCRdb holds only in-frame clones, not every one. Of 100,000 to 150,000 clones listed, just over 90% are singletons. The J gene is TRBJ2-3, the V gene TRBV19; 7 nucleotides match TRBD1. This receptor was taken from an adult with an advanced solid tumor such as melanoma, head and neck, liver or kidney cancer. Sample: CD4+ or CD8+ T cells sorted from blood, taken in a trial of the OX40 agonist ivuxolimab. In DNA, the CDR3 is TGTGCCAGTACACGAGCAGGGGGATACACAGATACGCAGTATTTT. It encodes CASTRAGGYTDTQYF.